The following is a TCR beta chain sequence with its context. Its antigen is currently unknown. This record comes from a study of cytomegalovirus exposure and HLA in healthy donors. Findings and limits, study-wide: The study assumed roughly uniform donor sequencing depth for presence/absence analyses. Later analysis associated a missense DCLRE1C variant with TCR beta V- and J-gene trimming. A later analysis found that most CMV-associated TCR beta chains appeared HLA-restricted.

The PCR employed 60 Vbeta primers together with 13 Jbeta primers. Some clones are missing from TCRdb's copy, which holds only in-frame ones; the method was immunoSEQ multiplex PCR. Its listing shows about 160,000 clones. Germline V gene sequence: CDR1 SGHNT, CDR2 YENEEA. Between the trimmed V and J ends, which lost 5 bases and 7 bases, there was a span of 11 bases. This CDR3 region has 13 residues. The receptor's source is a woman aged 45-65 years in good health and CMV-seronegative. The gene calls are TRBV11-3 and TRBJ2-2, with a possible D match to TRBD1 (5 bases). The sample taken for sequencing was PBMCs. The CDR3 loop reads CASSTSRVGELFF. DNA of the CDR3: TGTGCCAGCAGCACCTCCAGGGTCGGGGAGCTGTTTTTT.